The 21 T cell receptor beta chains below all came from one sample that was sequenced in a study of identical twins. MiXCR, run by TCRdb on the 5' RACE reads, gives a single entry per CDR3 protein. Of a few hundred thousand distinct CDR3 sequences listed, about 13% are singletons. The same sample was also studied in work on yellow fever vaccine responses in identical twins.

Sequences were obtained from CD4+ T cells sorted from blood. The receptors here all came from a woman aged 18-30 years in good health.

The rearrangement links TRBV6-5 to TRBJ2-7; the D is unclear. With 2 bases removed from V and 1 base from J, the gap between germline ends came to 9 bases. Germline V gene lookup returns CDR1 MNHEY and CDR2 SVGAGI. The CDR3 runs to 14 residues. The CDR3 protein is CASSYHGLSYEQYF. CDR3 DNA: TGTGCCAGCAGTTACCACGGCTTGTCCTACGAGCAGTACTTC.

The V and J genes are TRBV29-1 and TRBJ2-1; no definite D call. Germline CDR1 reads SQVTM; CDR2 reads ANQGSEA. Trimming removed 6 bases from V and 2 bases from J, with 14 bases in between. The CDR3 contains 14 residues. The CDR3 sequence is CSVERRRPYNEQFF. In DNA form, the CDR3 reads TGCAGCGTAGAGAGGCGCCGCCCCTACAATGAGCAGTTCTTC.

The sample holds many counts of this clonotype. This chain links TRBV7-2 with TRBJ2-2, with no clear D. This CDR3 contains 16 residues. The germline CDR1 and CDR2 sequences are SGHTA and FQGNSA. The V and J ends lost 5 bases and 0 bases respectively, with 13 bases between them. The CDR3 spells CASSKQPIANTGELFF. For the CDR3, the DNA is TGTGCCAGCAGCAAACAACCAATTGCGAACACCGGGGAGCTGTTTTTT.

This clonotype was detected ten times or more. The rearrangement joins TRBV20-1 to TRBJ2-5; 10 bases agree with TRBD2. CDR3 length equals 18 residues. V dropped 1 base and J dropped 3; count of bases not matched to a gene: 14. Looked up from germline, CDR1 is DFQATT and CDR2 is SNEGSKA (reference sequence). The CDR3 is CSARVEGLAGAGEETQYF. DNA for the CDR3: TGCAGTGCTAGAGTAGAGGGGCTAGCGGGAGCGGGAGAAGAGACCCAGTACTTC.

The chain employs TRBV28 and TRBJ2-7; 9 positions agree with TRBD1. V shed 5 bases, J shed 3 bases, and the junction held 8 bases outside the gene matches. This CDR3 has 15 amino acids. Germline values: CDR1 MDHEN, CDR2 SYDVKM. CDR3 DNA: TGTGCCAGCAGTCCCCCCGGGACAGGGAACTACGAGCAGTACTTC. As protein: CASSPPGTGNYEQYF.

This clonotype appeared a few times. This chain links TRBV29-1 with TRBJ1-2, with D hard to call. CDR3 length: 14 amino acids. Germline values: CDR1 SQVTM, CDR2 ANQGSEA. V shed 6 bases and J shed 5 bases, with 19 bases lying between them. CDR3 in DNA: TGCAGCGTCCAGCCCGCTTCACGGGTGTATGGCTACACCTTC. This gives the protein CSVQPASRVYGYTF. Full variable domain (missing parts from reference TRBV29-1 and TRBJ1-2): SAVISQKPSRDICQRGTSLTIQCQVDSQVTMMFWYRQQPGQSLTLIATANQGSEATYESGFVIDKFPISRPNLTFSTLTVSNMSPEDSSIYLCSVQPASRVYGYTFGSGTRLTVV.

This clonotype was seen a few times. The V and J genes are TRBV6-1 and TRBJ1-2, with D possibly TRBD1 on 6 matching bases. Germline CDR1 is MNHNS and CDR2 is SASEGT. The CDR3 is made up of 16 amino acids. The V end lost 6 bases, the J end lost 4 bases, and 21 bases lay between the germline ends. The CDR3 nucleotides read TGTGCCAGCAGCGATTCCGGGACTCTAGGGGGCTATGGCTACACCTTC. Translated, it gives CASSDSGTLGGYGYTF.

This clonotype was counted at least ten times. V usage is TRBV5-1 and J usage is TRBJ2-3, with D maybe TRBD1 (6 bases). CDR3 length: 15 residues. Trimming removed 3 bases from V and 2 bases from J, with 13 bases in between. Germline CDR1 and CDR2: SGHRS and YFSETQ. CDR3 protein: CASSSGAGITDTQYF. The CDR3 nucleotides are TGCGCCAGCAGCTCAGGGGCAGGGATCACAGATACGCAGTATTTT.

J is TRBJ1-4 and V is TRBV3-1, with D unresolved. The CDR3 covers 13 residues. V lost 2 bases and J lost 7, with 8 bases in between. Germline V gene sequence: CDR1 LGHDT, CDR2 YNNKEL (reference sequence). In DNA form, the CDR3 reads TGTGCCAGCAGCCAATCGGGGATTGAAAAACTGTTTTTT. This gives the protein CASSQSGIEKLFF.

This chain connects TRBV6-2 or TRBV6-3 to TRBJ2-3; D is unclear. The CDR3 has 14 amino acids. The ends were cut back, 6 bases at V and 3 bases at J, with 13 bases in the middle. Germline loops: CDR1 MNHEY, CDR2 SVGEGT. The CDR3 DNA sequence: TGTGCCAGCAGCCCTTCCGCGCGTACAGATACGCAGTATTTT. Protein product: CASSPSARTDTQYF.

The chain couples TRBV4-2 to TRBJ2-3, with a tentative D call TRBD2 (6 bases). CDR1 is LGHNA, CDR2 YNFKEQ, per germline. V gave up 5 bases and J gave up 5 bases, with 26 bases separating them. The CDR3 totals 18 residues. For the CDR3, the DNA is TGTGCCAGCAGCATAAGAAGGGAACGAGCGGGTCAAGGAGATACGCAGTATTTT. It is translated as CASSIRRERAGQGDTQYF.

This chain connects TRBV12-3 or TRBV12-4 to TRBJ1-1, with D possibly TRBD1 on 6 matching bases. Trimming shortened V by 1 base and J by 4 bases, and 13 bases separated the two germline ends. The CDR3 sequence is 15 residues long. CDR3 in amino acids: CASSLGIRGATEAFF. CDR3 bases: TGTGCCAGCAGTTTAGGTATTCGGGGGGCCACTGAAGCTTTCTTT.

This clonotype was detected only a few times. V is TRBV29-1 and J is TRBJ2-7, with 9 nucleotides matching TRBD1. Per the germline V gene, CDR1 is SQVTM and CDR2 is ANQGSEA. V trimming: 7 bases; J trimming: 4 bases; junction bases outside the gene matches: 8. This CDR3 is 13 amino acids long. The CDR3 reads CSGGTGSPYEQYF. The CDR3 DNA reads as TGCAGCGGCGGGACAGGGTCTCCGTACGAGCAGTACTTC.

The chain is built from TRBV7-2 and TRBJ2-3; the match to TRBD2 covers 7 bases. V lost 4 bases and J lost 4; bases outside the gene matches: 8. The germline CDR1 and CDR2 sequences are SGHTA and FQGNSA. The CDR3 runs 15 residues. The CDR3 region is CASSSGGGDPDTQYF. The CDR3 nucleotides are TGTGCCAGCAGCTCGGGGGGTGGAGATCCAGATACGCAGTATTTT.

The chain is built from TRBV7-6 and TRBJ2-1, with TRBD2 matching 9 bases. The CDR3 length is 17 residues. The germline V gene encodes CDR1 SGHVS and CDR2 FNYEAQ. Trimming at V came to 4 bases and at J to 0 bases, leaving 7 bases not matched to a gene. The CDR3 protein is CASSSQGTSRSYNEQFF. The DNA of the CDR3 is TGTGCCAGCAGCTCACAGGGGACTAGCCGCTCCTACAATGAGCAGTTCTTC.

This clonotype was counted between two and nine times. CDR3 loop: CASRLGGTSSNNEQFF. CDR3 in DNA: TGTGCCAGCAGGTTGGGCGGGACTAGCTCTAACAATGAGCAGTTCTTC. The chain combines TRBV28 with TRBJ2-1, with 9 bases matching TRBD2. CDR1 and CDR2 (germline): MDHEN, SYDVKM. The CDR3 extends over 16 amino acids. The V segment lost 6 bases and the J segment 5 bases; nucleotides outside the gene matches: 11. The variable domain in full, completed from reference TRBV28 and TRBJ2-1, reads DVKVTQSSRYLVKRTGEKVFLECVQDMDHENMFWYRQDPGLGLRLIYFSYDVKMKEKGDIPEGYSVSREKKERFSLILESASTNQTSMYLCASRLGGTSSNNEQFFGPGTRLTVL.

This clonotype has a handful of counts. This sequence joins TRBV5-1 and TRBJ2-7; TRBD2 matches at 11 bases. J gave up 3 bases and V 1 base, and 3 bases lay outside the gene matches. This CDR3 is built from 15 residues. The germline gives CDR1 SGHRS, CDR2 YFSETQ. The CDR3 bases are TGCGCCAGCAGCTTGTCGGGACTAGCGGACTACGAGCAGTACTTC. Residues: CASSLSGLADYEQYF.

The chain couples TRBV29-1 to TRBJ2-4; a possible D gene is TRBD1 (6 bases). The CDR3 sequence is 14 residues long. Germline CDR1 and CDR2: SQVTM and ANQGSEA. V gave up 7 bases and J gave up 6 bases, with 19 bases separating them. In nucleotides, the CDR3 is TGCAGCGCTGGGGACACTAAGGTGGGAAACATTCAGTACTTC. This codes for CSAGDTKVGNIQYF.

The J gene is TRBJ2-7, the V gene TRBV20-1, with D perhaps matching TRBD1 (6 bases). CDR1 is DFQATT and CDR2 is SNEGSKA in the germline V gene (reference sequence). V lost 5 bases to trimming and J lost 4 bases, with 12 bases between them. The CDR3 is made up of 12 amino acids. The CDR3 region has the DNA TGCAGTGCTGAGGACGGGACATACGAGCAGTACTTC. It is translated as CSAEDGTYEQYF.

This clonotype came up a few times. The V and J genes are TRBV11-2 and TRBJ1-1; weak D call: TRBD1 (5 bases). The germline V and J ends were trimmed by 5 bases and 6 bases, with 7 bases remaining between them. Germline assignment: CDR1 SGHAT and CDR2 FQNNGV. The CDR3 sequence is 11 residues long. In DNA, the CDR3 is TGTGCCAGCAGCACGACAGCTGAAGCTTTCTTT. The encoded protein is CASSTTAEAFF.

Many counts were recorded for this clonotype. This chain links TRBV5-1 with TRBJ2-7; D not certain. Trimming took 5 bases from V and 3 from J, leaving 12 bases between them. The CDR3 sequence is 13 residues long. Looked up from germline, CDR1 is SGHRS and CDR2 is YFSETQ. The CDR3 sequence: CASSLDLVYEQYF. The CDR3 nucleotides read TGCGCCAGCAGTCTGGACCTGGTCTACGAGCAGTACTTC.